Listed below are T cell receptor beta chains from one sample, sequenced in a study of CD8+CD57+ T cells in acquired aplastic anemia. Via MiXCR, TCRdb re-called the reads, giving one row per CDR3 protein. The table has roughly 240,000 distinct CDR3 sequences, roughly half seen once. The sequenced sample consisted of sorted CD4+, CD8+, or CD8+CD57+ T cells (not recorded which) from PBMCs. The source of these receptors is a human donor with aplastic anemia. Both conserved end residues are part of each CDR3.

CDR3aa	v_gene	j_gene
CASGAGTGDLETQYF	TRBV12-5	TRBJ2-5
CASSVKTGGQNTEAFF	TRBV25-1	TRBJ1-1
CAISDGGDRDYGYTF	TRBV10-3	TRBJ1-2
CASSLTVLVASGGYTF	TRBV7-3	TRBJ1-2
CASSKDGSSYEQYF	TRBV6-1	TRBJ2-7
CASSTKGGGRSETQYF	TRBV4-2	TRBJ2-5
CSTSGRRETQYF	TRBV29-1	TRBJ2-5
CAISDRQGSYEQYF	TRBV10-3	TRBJ2-7
CASSLGGKIQPLHF	TRBV7-9	TRBJ1-6
CASSQWTGNPLYGYTF	TRBV4-3	TRBJ1-2
CASSQDTGDYQPQHF	TRBV4-1	TRBJ1-5
CASSYVQGATRNYGYTF	TRBV6-5	TRBJ1-2
CSARGAGALGYEQYF	TRBV20-1	TRBJ2-7
CASSNDGGFPYEQYF	TRBV5-1	TRBJ2-7
CASSQDEGTGVAFF	TRBV4-1	TRBJ1-1
CASSYRQAVNYGYTF	TRBV6-2/TRBV6-3	TRBJ1-2
CARRGGASEQFF	TRBV7-9	TRBJ2-1
CASRTWGAANTGELFF	TRBV25-1	TRBJ2-2
CASSVGDYEQYF	TRBV5-6	TRBJ2-7
CAWSVDVNQPQHF	TRBV30	TRBJ1-5
CSARDQTYNEQFF	TRBV20-1	TRBJ2-1
CASSLGGRAGETQYF	TRBV7-2	TRBJ2-5
CSVRQEETGGYTF	TRBV29-1	TRBJ1-2
CASSSRDSYQPQHF	TRBV5-6	TRBJ1-5
CASSPDGRTQYF	TRBV7-9	TRBJ2-4
CASSRQSDEQFF	TRBV7-6	TRBJ2-1
CASSNYGQYF	TRBV7-8	TRBJ2-7
CASGSAGTEAYEQYF	TRBV6-5	TRBJ2-7
CASSPLGRQGSSGANVLTF	TRBV18	TRBJ2-6
CASSMGLAGYNEQYF	TRBV7-3	TRBJ2-3
CASSLVMGRNTIYF	TRBV7-9	TRBJ1-3
CASSLVWGGSDTEAFF	TRBV7-9	TRBJ1-1
CASTEDGDTGAFF	TRBV5-1	TRBJ1-1
CSAIGTGYEQYF	TRBV20-1	TRBJ2-7
CATSDGNSPLHF	TRBV24-1	TRBJ1-6
CASLNQGARDTEAFF	TRBV2	TRBJ1-1
CASSLASASGSSYNEQFF	TRBV7-9	TRBJ2-1
CASGAGVTTEAFF	TRBV2	TRBJ1-1
CATSREGGSNQPQHF	TRBV15	TRBJ1-5
CASSSAGTGVYEQYF	TRBV5-5	NA
CASHTRRAEAFF	TRBV5-6	TRBJ1-1
CASSIIWNQPQHF	TRBV19	TRBJ1-5
CASLGQGVFEQYF	TRBV6-2/TRBV6-3	TRBJ2-7
CASIHRAMDGYTF	TRBV5-6	TRBJ1-2
CASSEGPAAGKETQYF	TRBV2	TRBJ2-5
CASNLEGNTEAFF	TRBV28	TRBJ1-1
CASSLAAGSPEQYF	TRBV5-1	TRBJ2-7
CASSSCYRAVEQYF	TRBV7-9	TRBJ2-7
CASSPPGFDAYEQYF	TRBV7-9	TRBJ2-7
CASSNRPNTEAFF	TRBV5-1	TRBJ1-1
CASSHPGLNTEAFF	TRBV19	TRBJ1-1
CASSSTAASSYNSPLHF	TRBV6-5	TRBJ1-6
CAISQNRDYGYTF	TRBV10-3	TRBJ1-2